What follows are 9 T cell receptor beta chains derived from one specimen sequenced in a study of T cells after yellow fever vaccination. A single record per CDR3 protein comes from TCRdb applying MiXCR to the 5' RACE reads. This sample has around 320,000 distinct CDR3 sequences, with around 10% found just once. This sample comprised CD4+ T cells sorted from PBMCs, obtained 5 days after the yellow fever booster vaccination. All receptors come from a man between 18 and 35 years old who received the YFV17D yellow fever vaccine.

This clonotype was recorded a few times. The genes are TRBV3-1 and TRBJ2-5; D gene unclear. The CDR3 consists of 13 residues. V was cut by 8 bases and J by 5 bases, with 15 bases left in between. CDR1 and CDR2 (germline): LGHDT, YNNKEL (reference sequence). CDR3 amino acids: CASHSPITETQYF. CDR3 DNA: TGTGCCAGCCACTCGCCGATAACCGAGACCCAGTACTTC.

The chain's CDR3 is CTSKKGTTGELFF. CDR3 DNA: TGCACCAGCAAGAAGGGTACCACCGGGGAGCTGTTTTTT. The chain couples TRBV20-1 to TRBJ2-2; unclear D gene. This CDR3 region has 13 residues. The germline gives CDR1 DFQATT, CDR2 SNEGSKA (reference sequence).

The count of this clonotype is one. The chain recombines TRBV2 with TRBJ2-5, with TRBD1 matching 8 bases. CDR1 SNHLY and CDR2 FYNNEI come from the germline V gene. The CDR3 sequence is 14 residues long. The trim removed 7 bases at V and 3 bases at J, leaving 7 bases unmatched. The CDR3 sequence is CASNKDRGEETQYF. The CDR3 DNA reads TGTGCCAGCAATAAAGACAGGGGAGAAGAGACCCAGTACTTC. Full variable domain (outside the CDR3, taken from reference TRBV2 and TRBJ2-5): EPEVTQTPSHQVTQMGQEVILRCVPISNHLYFYWYRQILGQKVEFLVSFYNNEISEKSEIFDDQFSVERPDGSNFTLKIRSTKLEDSAMYFCASNKDRGEETQYFGPGTRLLVL.

This clonotype appeared many times. The rearrangement uses TRBV11-2 and TRBJ1-1; no definite D call. CDR1 and CDR2 (germline): SGHAT, FQNNGV. Trimming stripped 2 bases from V and 0 bases from J, with 13 bases between. The CDR3 totals 16 residues. The chain's CDR3 is CASSLLKGRLNTEAFF. The CDR3 region has the DNA TGTGCCAGCAGCTTATTAAAGGGTCGCCTGAACACTGAAGCTTTCTTT. The entire variable domain, with the rest obtained from reference TRBV11-2 and TRBJ1-1, is as follows: EAGVAQSPRYKIIEKRQSVAFWCNPISGHATLYWYQQILGQGPKLLIQFQNNGVVDDSQLPKDRFSAERLKGVDSTLKIQPAKLEDSAVYLCASSLLKGRLNTEAFFGQGTRLTVV.

The chain links TRBV25-1 to TRBJ1-2, with D hard to call. Deletions cut 2 bases from V and 11 bases from J, with 15 bases between. Germline V lookup: CDR1 MGHDK, CDR2 SYGVNS. The CDR3 has 13 amino acids. CDR3 protein: CASSEMADVAYTF. CDR3 nucleotides: TGTGCCAGCAGTGAAATGGCGGACGTGGCTTACACCTTC.

This clonotype came up many times. The chain has TRBV2 and TRBJ2-5, with 7 bases matching TRBD1. The germline gives CDR1 SNHLY, CDR2 FYNNEI. V was pared by 10 bases and J by 5 bases, with 4 bases of the junction left unmatched. This CDR3 is built from 11 residues. The CDR3 protein is CATQGWETQYF. The CDR3 region has the DNA TGTGCCACACAGGGGTGGGAGACCCAGTACTTC.

V and J are TRBV9 and TRBJ2-5, with D perhaps TRBD1 (7 bases). The CDR3 is 15 amino acids. Per germline, CDR1 SGDLS and CDR2 YYNGEE. Trimming left V 4 bases short and J 2 bases short, with 15 bases between. The CDR3: CASSRDRGGQETQYF. The CDR3 DNA follows: TGTGCCAGCAGCCGGGACAGAGGGGGGCAAGAGACCCAGTACTTC.

The rearrangement links TRBV5-1 to TRBJ2-2, with 9 bases aligning to TRBD1. This CDR3 contains 15 residues. The J segment lost 6 bases and the V segment lost 4 bases, leaving 7 bases of the junction unmatched. CDR1 is SGHRS, CDR2 YFSETQ, per germline. CDR3 residues: CASSPGQGIAGELFF. In DNA, the CDR3 is TGCGCCAGCAGCCCGGGACAGGGAATTGCCGGGGAGCTGTTTTTT.

V and J are TRBV7-2 and TRBJ2-5; D is uncertain. V lost 1 base, J lost 9 bases, and 21 bases lay in between. The CDR3 sequence is 16 residues long. Germline V gene lookup returns CDR1 SGHTA and CDR2 FQGNSA. The CDR3 is CASSLVRRGQPLAQYF. The CDR3 DNA reads as TGTGCCAGCAGCTTAGTCCGACGTGGCCAGCCCTTGGCCCAGTACTTC.